These T cell receptor beta chains were read from a single sample in a study of cytotoxic CD8 clonotypes in ibrutinib-treated CLL. Using immunoSEQ multiplex PCR, the repertoire was profiled, and TCRdb retains in-frame clones only, with some absent. The data hold approximately 150,000 clones, with 88% observed a single time. Here the sequenced sample was PBMCs, taken at disease progression, from a patient treated with ibrutinib. Source of these receptors: a human donor with chronic lymphocytic leukemia. Both conserved end residues are part of each CDR3.

cdr3_aa j_call v_call
CASSEHGAVNGELFF TRBJ2-2 TRBV6-1
CASSGVRWADSGNTIYF TRBJ1-3 TRBV4-3
CATLSGEVTDTQYF TRBJ2-3 TRBV10-3
CAWSTQIDNEQFF TRBJ2-1 TRBV30
CASSRLEGLDIQYF TRBJ2-4 TRBV18
CASSQVRGPADTEAFF TRBJ1-1 TRBV14
CASSSRLAGGDTQYF TRBJ2-3 TRBV7-2
CASAPFRGPGETQYF TRBJ2-5 TRBV25-1
CASSQDSDGINGYTF TRBJ1-2 TRBV4-2
CASSRQGVYEKLFF TRBJ1-4 TRBV6-5
CASSEMVLAGVSDEQYF TRBJ2-7 TRBV6-1
CASNSGSAHYEQYF TRBJ2-7 TRBV5-1
CASSPRGRGPDYEQYF TRBJ2-7 TRBV13
CASSVTTYEQYF TRBJ2-7 TRBV9
CSARGSTGANVLTF TRBJ2-6 TRBV29-1
CASSLGPRNTEAFF TRBJ1-1 TRBV11-3
CASARDIMTGGVSGANVLTF TRBJ2-6 TRBV2
CASSIAGTDTQYF TRBJ2-3 TRBV19
CASSLTRTEAFF TRBJ1-1 TRBV5-1
CASSAETGTADTQYF TRBJ2-3 TRBV25-1
CASSQPLRANYGYTF TRBJ1-2 TRBV4-1
CASSLVRTGRETQYF TRBJ2-5 TRBV5-1
CASSLAESRGANYGYTF TRBJ1-2 TRBV5-4
CASSLSIRRGGTEAFF TRBJ1-1 TRBV27
CASSLAGDYNEQFF TRBJ2-1 TRBV7-7
CASSLGPGQKPGYEQYF TRBJ2-7 TRBV5-1
CAWSNGGSSNEQYF TRBJ2-7 TRBV30
CAWSVLSGGIAKNIQYF TRBJ2-4 TRBV30
CAISVTSGSINTGELFF TRBJ2-2 TRBV10-3
CSVLGSDYGYTF TRBJ1-2 TRBV29-1
CASSSSPDRVRGYTF TRBJ1-2 TRBV5-1
CSVFIASSGNTIYF TRBJ1-3 TRBV29-1
CASSSDPVLGGYTF TRBJ1-2 TRBV19
CASSYLPLGSQTDTQYF TRBJ2-3 TRBV4-2
CASSFIAAWGYTF TRBJ1-2 TRBV28
CASSLLMNTEAFF TRBJ1-1 TRBV5-1
CASSSFNLAGGPLEQFF TRBJ2-1 TRBV5-6
CASSPTPGTGFFSGANVLTF TRBJ2-6 TRBV9
CASSKGWRDTYEQYF TRBJ2-7 TRBV7-2
CASSFLRTDAYEQYF TRBJ2-7 TRBV11-3